These 30 T cell receptor beta chains originate from one sample sequenced in a study of CD8 T cells in ankylosing spondylitis. What these receptors recognize is not known. From the 5' RACE reads, TCRdb called clonotypes with MiXCR, one entry per CDR3 protein. There are 100,000 or so distinct CDR3 sequences in the sample; approximately 8.9% occur only once, and more than 30% lies in the top ten. Study-wide results and limits: The study identified a TCR beta motif of seven or eight highly homologous variants that appeared characteristic of ankylosing spondylitis blood.

Material: blood, either unsorted or a sorted T cell fraction (not recorded which). The receptors originated from a male donor with ankylosing spondylitis.

By share, this clonotype ranks as medium-sized (0.01 to 0.1%). This chain links TRBV12-3 or TRBV12-4 with TRBJ2-7, with D unclear. This CDR3 has 12 residues. The V gene lost 1 base and the J gene lost 3 bases, with 4 bases spanning the gap. The CDR3 protein is CASSLGLYEQYF. In DNA form, the CDR3 reads TGTGCCAGCAGTTTAGGCCTCTACGAGCAGTACTTC.

The J gene is TRBJ1-1, the V gene TRBV3-1; 8 nucleotides agree with TRBD1. CDR3 length equals 15 residues. Unmatched junction bases numbered 15, after V lost 5 bases and J lost 10 bases. CDR1 and CDR2 (germline): LGHDT, YNNKEL (reference sequence). For the CDR3, the DNA is TGTGCCAGCAGCGTCGACAGGGGCCGAACCCAGGGAGCTTTCTTT. As protein: CASSVDRGRTQGAFF.

In its sample, this clonotype was seen many times. Written as DNA, the CDR3 is TGTGCCAGCAGCCAGACTAGCGGGAGTAGAAATGAGCAGTTCTTC. This translates into CASSQTSGSRNEQFF. V is TRBV9 and J is TRBJ2-1, with TRBD2 identical over 12 bases. The CDR3 consists of 15 residues. Germline V gene sequence: CDR1 SGDLS, CDR2 YYNGEE. Germline trimming cut 4 bases from V and 7 bases from J; bases unmatched to any gene: 6.

The sample holds a few counts of this clonotype. The CDR3 loop is CASSLSAYSGNTIYF. The CDR3 DNA reads as TGTGCCAGCAGTTTATCCGCTTACTCTGGAAACACCATATATTTT. The chain links TRBV27 to TRBJ1-3; the D is unclear. This CDR3 has 15 amino acids. Trimming took off 0 bases at V and 0 bases at J, with 6 bases between the two ends. Germline V CDR1 and CDR2: MNHEY, SMNVEV (reference sequence).

The rearrangement joins TRBV12-3 or TRBV12-4 to TRBJ1-1, with D uncertain. V gave up 6 bases and J gave up 1 base, with 15 bases separating them. The CDR3 totals 15 residues. The chain's CDR3 is CASRTLSGGNTEAFF. The CDR3 nucleotides are TGTGCCAGCAGAACCCTCTCGGGAGGGAACACTGAAGCTTTCTTT.

At least ten counts were recorded for this clonotype. The chain has TRBV20-1 and TRBJ2-1; D is uncertain. Per germline, CDR1 DFQATT and CDR2 SNEGSKA (reference sequence). Between the trimmed V and J ends, which lost 1 base and 1 base, there was a span of 8 bases. This CDR3 region has 14 residues. Here the CDR3 DNA reads TGCAGTGCTAGAGGGACGTTTTCCTACAATGAGCAGTTCTTC. It specifies CSARGTFSYNEQFF.

This clonotype was counted ten times or more. The chain carries TRBV19 and TRBJ2-1; D possibly corresponds to TRBD2 (6 bases). Germline CDR1 is LNHDA and CDR2 is SQIVND (reference sequence). CDR3 length equals 16 residues. Trimming removed 5 bases from V and 5 bases from J, with 19 bases in between. The DNA for the CDR3 is TGTGCCAGTAGTCTAATCGACGGGAGCTTAAACAATGAGCAGTTCTTC. As protein: CASSLIDGSLNNEQFF.

Concerning this clonotype itself: Given the absence of the conserved phenylalanine or tryptophan at the CDR3 end, a read error is likely. No DNA is shown, since the ends of the CDR3 on it are uncertain; the CDR3 is the one TCRdb lists. The rearrangement links TRBV9 to TRBJ1-1; the D segment call TRBD1 is taken from the table without a DNA check. CDR1 and CDR2 from the germline V gene are SGDLS and YYNGEE. The CDR3 has 13 amino acids, counting both end residues. The CDR3 is CASSLGGRGRVDY.

This clonotype was recorded many times. The V and J genes are TRBV29-1 and TRBJ1-2; D gene ambiguous. The CDR3 runs to 14 residues. Germline CDR1 and CDR2: SQVTM and ANQGSEA. Trimming cost V 7 bases and J 5 bases, with 20 bases left between them. CDR3 protein: CSALAGIEAYGYTF. CDR3 sequence (DNA): TGCAGCGCCCTCGCCGGGATAGAGGCATATGGCTACACCTTC. The entire variable domain, with the rest obtained from reference TRBV29-1 and TRBJ1-2, is as follows: SAVISQKPSRDICQRGTSLTIQCQVDSQVTMMFWYRQQPGQSLTLIATANQGSEATYESGFVIDKFPISRPNLTFSTLTVSNMSPEDSSIYLCSALAGIEAYGYTFGSGTRLTVV.

In its sample, this clonotype was seen many times. V gene TRBV9 combines with J gene TRBJ2-7, with D possibly TRBD2 on 5 matching bases. This CDR3 contains 13 residues. Germline V CDR1 and CDR2: SGDLS, YYNGEE. V lost 2 bases and J 4 bases, leaving 10 bases between the germline ends. CDR3 loop: CASSVGDSYEQYF. The CDR3 DNA is TGTGCCAGCAGCGTGGGAGATAGTTACGAGCAGTACTTC. The full variable domain, with the rest looked up from reference TRBV9 and TRBJ2-7, is DSGVTQTPKHLITATGQRVTLRCSPRSGDLSVYWYQQSLDQGLQFLIQYYNGEERAKGNILERFSAQQFPDLHSELNLSSLELGDSALYFCASSVGDSYEQYFGPGTRLTVT.

In its sample, this clonotype was seen a few times. The chain employs TRBV12-3 or TRBV12-4 and TRBJ2-2, with TRBD2 identical over 15 bases. The V and J ends lost 4 bases and 4 bases, in that order; junction bases with no gene match: 4. CDR3 length equals 17 residues. This chain's CDR3 is CASSWTSGRAVTGELFF. In DNA, the CDR3 is TGTGCCAGCAGTTGGACTAGCGGGAGGGCGGTCACCGGGGAGCTGTTTTTT.

The rearrangement joins TRBV3-1 to TRBJ2-1, with D unclear. This CDR3 comprises 13 residues. Trimming stripped 4 bases from V and 6 bases from J, with 10 bases between. The V gene's germline CDR1 is LGHDT and CDR2 YNNKEL (reference sequence). The CDR3 reads CASSLGTVNEQFF. The CDR3 coding sequence is TGTGCCAGCAGCCTAGGAACCGTCAATGAGCAGTTCTTC.

This clonotype was detected only a few times. The CDR3 DNA sequence: TGTGCCACCAGCAGAGGGGCAGGGAGAACAGATACGCAGTATTTT. Its translation: CATSRGAGRTDTQYF. V is TRBV15 and J is TRBJ2-3, with D perhaps assigned TRBD1 or TRBD2 (5 bases each). Germline V gene data show CDR1 as LNHNV and CDR2 as YYDKDF (reference sequence). The CDR3 runs 15 residues. Trimming cost V 1 base and J 3 bases, with 11 bases left between them.

This clonotype was counted many times. The chain is built from TRBV7-9 and TRBJ2-5, with D possibly matching TRBD2 (6 bases). Germline CDR1 is SEHNR and CDR2 is FQNEAQ (reference sequence). The V end lost 5 bases, the J end lost 3 bases, and 16 bases lay between the germline ends. CDR3 size: 15 residues. CDR3 loop: CASSMGVGGEETQYF. Here the CDR3 DNA reads TGTGCCAGCAGCATGGGGGTCGGGGGAGAAGAGACCCAGTACTTC. The full variable domain, in which reference TRBV7-9 and TRBJ2-5 provide the parts outside the CDR3, is DTGVSQNPRHKITKRGQNVTFRCDPISEHNRLYWYRQTLGQGPEFLTYFQNEAQLEKSRLLSDRFSAERPKGSFSTLEIQRTEQGDSAMYLCASSMGVGGEETQYFGPGTRLLVL.

The chain couples TRBV12-3 or TRBV12-4 to TRBJ2-1; tentatively, D is TRBD2 (6 bases). V dropped 7 bases and J dropped 5 bases, with 21 bases sitting between them. The CDR3 extends over 16 amino acids. CDR3 in DNA: TGTGCCAGCACCTTAGTCGGGGGAAGTAGGAACAATGAGCAGTTCTTC. Translation gives CASTLVGGSRNNEQFF.

This clonotype appeared many times. The chain uses TRBV7-8 and TRBJ1-3; TRBD1 might be the D (6 bases). Germline CDR1 is SGHVS and CDR2 is FQNEAQ. The CDR3 sequence is 18 residues long. V lost 1 base and J 0 bases, leaving 16 bases between the germline ends. The CDR3 region is CASSLVWTDINSGNTIYF. Written as DNA, the CDR3 is TGTGCCAGCAGCTTAGTTTGGACAGACATTAACTCTGGAAACACCATATATTTT.

This clonotype has a handful of counts. V is TRBV20-1 and J is TRBJ2-3; D may match TRBD1 or TRBD2 (5 bases each). Per germline, CDR1 DFQATT and CDR2 SNEGSKA (reference sequence). V lost 3 bases, J lost 0 bases, and 7 bases lay in between. CDR3 length: 13 residues. This chain's CDR3 is CSARGPSTDTQYF. CDR3 DNA: TGCAGTGCTAGGGGACCCAGCACAGATACGCAGTATTTT.

This clonotype was found many times. The genes are TRBV7-7 and TRBJ2-1, with 9 bases that match TRBD2. The germline V gene encodes CDR1 SSHAT and CDR2 FNYEAQ (reference sequence). CDR3 size: 15 residues. V lost 5 bases to trimming and J lost 9 bases; unmatched junction nucleotides: 11. DNA of the CDR3: TGTGCCAGCAGCCCGTCATTAGCGGGAGAAGTTGAGCAGTTCTTC. As protein: CASSPSLAGEVEQFF.

This rearrangement joins TRBV11-2 to TRBJ2-7, with D hard to call. Between the trimmed V and J ends, which lost 1 base and 2 bases, there was a span of 6 bases. This CDR3 region has 13 residues. In germline, CDR1 is SGHAT, CDR2 FQNNGV. CDR3 sequence: CASSLALTYEQYF. CDR3 nucleotides: TGTGCCAGCAGCTTAGCCCTCACCTACGAGCAGTACTTC.

This clonotype was seen repeatedly, ten times or more. The genes are TRBV6-1 and TRBJ2-2; D is ambiguous. The CDR3 is 15 residues long. V gave up 6 bases and J gave up 6 bases, with 17 bases separating them. The germline V gene has CDR1 MNHNS and CDR2 SASEGT. The CDR3 nucleotides are TGTGCCAGCAGAAAAGGGATTGTAGCTTCCGGGGAGCTGTTTTTT. Translating it yields CASRKGIVASGELFF.

This chain connects TRBV3-1 to TRBJ2-7, with D perhaps matching TRBD2 (5 bases). The CDR3 sequence is 13 residues long. The germline CDR1 and CDR2 sequences are LGHDT and YNNKEL (reference sequence). Trimming stripped 1 base from V and 4 bases from J, with 8 bases between. For the CDR3, the DNA is TGTGCCAGCAGCCAAGTTCGGGAATACGAGCAGTACTTC. Amino acid sequence: CASSQVREYEQYF.

There are a few counts of this clonotype. This chain joins TRBV7-9 and TRBJ1-1; D gene ambiguous. CDR1 and CDR2 (germline): SEHNR, FQNEAQ (reference sequence). The CDR3 runs to 14 residues. V lost 5 bases and J lost 0, with 10 bases in between. CDR3 nucleotide sequence: TGTGCCAGCAGCCCAGAGTACATGAACACTGAAGCTTTCTTT. It translates to CASSPEYMNTEAFF.

The chain links TRBV29-1 to TRBJ2-3; D perhaps matches TRBD2 (6 bases). The CDR3 spans 13 residues. The V and J ends lost 6 bases and 2 bases respectively, with 12 bases between them. Germline lookup yields CDR1 SQVTM and CDR2 ANQGSEA. The CDR3, as DNA: TGCAGCGTGGAGGGCGGAAACACAGATACGCAGTATTTT. Its translation: CSVEGGNTDTQYF.

This chain connects TRBV5-1 to TRBJ1-5; 8 bases map to TRBD1. Germline V lookup: CDR1 SGHRS, CDR2 YFSETQ. V lost 4 bases to trimming and J lost 6 bases; unmatched junction nucleotides: 9. This CDR3 contains 15 residues. CDR3 sequence: CASSVDRGVGQPQHF. The DNA for the CDR3 is TGCGCCAGCAGCGTCGACAGGGGCGTGGGTCAGCCCCAGCATTTT. Together with reference TRBV5-1 and TRBJ1-5, the CDR3 gives the full variable domain: KAGVTQTPRYLIKTRGQQVTLSCSPISGHRSVSWYQQTPGQGLQFLFEYFSETQRNKGNFPGRFSGRQFSNSRSEMNVSTLELGDSALYLCASSVDRGVGQPQHFGDGTRLSIL.

This sequence joins TRBV20-1 and TRBJ2-7; D remains ambiguous. This CDR3 is 12 amino acids long. Germline CDR1 reads DFQATT; CDR2 reads SNEGSKA (reference sequence). V was pared by 5 bases and J by 4 bases, with 12 bases between. Here the CDR3 reads CSAPMSFYEQYF. CDR3 nucleotide sequence: TGCAGTGCTCCCATGTCCTTTTACGAGCAGTACTTC.

In this sample, this clonotype turned up many times. The chain couples TRBV29-1 to TRBJ2-3; D possibly corresponds to TRBD1 (6 bases). Germline V gene data show CDR1 as SQVTM and CDR2 as ANQGSEA. The CDR3 is 13 residues long. Trimming shortened V by 3 bases and J by 4 bases, and 11 bases separated the two germline ends. The CDR3 sequence is CSVDMGAPDTQYF. CDR3 nucleotides: TGCAGCGTTGATATGGGGGCCCCAGATACGCAGTATTTT.

Only a few counts were recorded for this clonotype. The rearrangement links TRBV2 to TRBJ2-1; D might be TRBD1 or TRBD2, each matching 5 bases. This CDR3 is built from 15 residues. Between the trimmed V and J ends, which lost 4 bases and 7 bases, there was a span of 17 bases. Per germline, CDR1 SNHLY and CDR2 FYNNEI. The CDR3 DNA follows: TGTGCCAGCAGTGGGGGCCCCGGCGGGTCGAATGAGCAGTTCTTC. The encoded protein is CASSGGPGGSNEQFF.

This clonotype was recorded many times. V gene TRBV21-1 combines with J gene TRBJ2-3. TRBV21-1 constitutes a pseudogene. This CDR3 comprises 14 residues. The CDR3 protein is CASSKGEQPDTQYF. In DNA form, the CDR3 reads TGTGCCAGCAGCAAAGGCGAGCAACCAGATACGCAGTATTTT.

Comment on this clonotype: A junction end diverges from the germline sequence, so it may reflect a read error. The chain uses TRBV10-2 and TRBJ2-5; 12 bases are shared with TRBD1. Germline CDR1 WSHSY, CDR2 SAAADI. There are 14 residues in the CDR3. CDR3 DNA: TGCGTCAGCAGTGAGGGACAGGGGGCCGAGACCCAGTACTTC. Its translation is CVSSEGQGAETQYF.

This clonotype was seen repeatedly, ten times or more. V usage is TRBV7-9 and J usage is TRBJ1-4, with a tentative D call TRBD1 (5 bases). The CDR3 runs to 14 residues. Trimming removed 6 bases from V and 4 bases from J, with 12 bases in between. Per the germline V gene, CDR1 is SEHNR and CDR2 is FQNEAQ (reference sequence). In nucleotides, the CDR3 is TGTGCCAGCAGTCCGGACAACTATAATGAAAAACTGTTTTTT. It specifies CASSPDNYNEKLFF.